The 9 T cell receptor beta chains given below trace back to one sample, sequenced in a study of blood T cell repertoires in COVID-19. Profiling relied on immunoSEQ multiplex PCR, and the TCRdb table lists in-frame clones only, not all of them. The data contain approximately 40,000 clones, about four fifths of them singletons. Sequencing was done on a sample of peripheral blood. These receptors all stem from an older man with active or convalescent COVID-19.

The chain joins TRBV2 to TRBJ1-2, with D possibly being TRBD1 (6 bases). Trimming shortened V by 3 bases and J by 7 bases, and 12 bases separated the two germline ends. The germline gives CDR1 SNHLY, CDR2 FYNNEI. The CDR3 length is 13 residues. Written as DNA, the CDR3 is TGTGCCAGCAGTGATCAGGGGTGGGGTGGCTACACCTTC. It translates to CASSDQGWGGYTF.

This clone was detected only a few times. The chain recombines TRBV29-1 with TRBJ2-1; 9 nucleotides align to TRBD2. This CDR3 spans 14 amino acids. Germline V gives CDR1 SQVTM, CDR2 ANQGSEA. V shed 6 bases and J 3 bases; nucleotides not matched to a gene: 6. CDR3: CSVSGLAHYNEQFF. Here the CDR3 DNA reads TGCAGCGTCTCGGGACTAGCCCACTACAATGAGCAGTTCTTC.

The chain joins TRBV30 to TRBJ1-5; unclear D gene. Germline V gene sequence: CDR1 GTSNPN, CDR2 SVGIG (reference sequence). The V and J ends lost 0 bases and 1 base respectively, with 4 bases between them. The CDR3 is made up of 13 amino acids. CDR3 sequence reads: CAWSVLSNQPQHF. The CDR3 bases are TGTGCCTGGAGTGTACTCAGCAATCAGCCCCAGCATTTT.

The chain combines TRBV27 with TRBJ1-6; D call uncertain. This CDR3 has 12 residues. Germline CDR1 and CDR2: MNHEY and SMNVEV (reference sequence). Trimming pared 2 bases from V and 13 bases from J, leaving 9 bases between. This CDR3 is CASSLNGGPLHF. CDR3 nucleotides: TGTGCCAGCAGTTTAAACGGAGGGCCCCTCCACTTT.

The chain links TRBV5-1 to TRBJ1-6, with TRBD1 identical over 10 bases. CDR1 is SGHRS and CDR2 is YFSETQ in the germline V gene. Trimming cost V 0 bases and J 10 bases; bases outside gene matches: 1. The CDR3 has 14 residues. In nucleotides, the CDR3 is TGCGCCAGCAGCTTGGGGGACAGGGGATCACCCCTCCACTTT. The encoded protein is CASSLGDRGSPLHF.

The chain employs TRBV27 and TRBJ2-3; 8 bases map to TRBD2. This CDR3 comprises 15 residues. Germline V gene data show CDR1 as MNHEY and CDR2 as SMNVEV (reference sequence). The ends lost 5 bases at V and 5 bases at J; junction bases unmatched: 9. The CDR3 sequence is CASSPGAGAKDTQYF. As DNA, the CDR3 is TGTGCCAGCAGTCCCGGAGCGGGAGCCAAAGATACGCAGTATTTT.

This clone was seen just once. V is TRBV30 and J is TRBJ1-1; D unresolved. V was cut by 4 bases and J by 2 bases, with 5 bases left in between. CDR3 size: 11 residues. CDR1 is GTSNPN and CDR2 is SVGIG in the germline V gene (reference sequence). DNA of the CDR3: TGTGCCTGGACTATTAACACTGAAGCTTTCTTT. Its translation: CAWTINTEAFF.

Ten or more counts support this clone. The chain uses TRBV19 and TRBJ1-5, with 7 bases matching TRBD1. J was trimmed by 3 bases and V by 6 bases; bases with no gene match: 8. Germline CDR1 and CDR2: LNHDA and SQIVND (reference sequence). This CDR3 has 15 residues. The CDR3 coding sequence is TGTGCCAGTAGCCGGACAGGTGGGGTCAATCAGCCCCAGCATTTT. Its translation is CASSRTGGVNQPQHF.

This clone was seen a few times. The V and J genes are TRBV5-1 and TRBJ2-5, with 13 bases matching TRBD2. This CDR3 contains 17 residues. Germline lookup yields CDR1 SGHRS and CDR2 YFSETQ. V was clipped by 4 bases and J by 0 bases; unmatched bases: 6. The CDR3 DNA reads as TGCGCCAGCAGCCCCGGGACTAGCGGGACGTACCAAGAGACCCAGTACTTC. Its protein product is CASSPGTSGTYQETQYF.